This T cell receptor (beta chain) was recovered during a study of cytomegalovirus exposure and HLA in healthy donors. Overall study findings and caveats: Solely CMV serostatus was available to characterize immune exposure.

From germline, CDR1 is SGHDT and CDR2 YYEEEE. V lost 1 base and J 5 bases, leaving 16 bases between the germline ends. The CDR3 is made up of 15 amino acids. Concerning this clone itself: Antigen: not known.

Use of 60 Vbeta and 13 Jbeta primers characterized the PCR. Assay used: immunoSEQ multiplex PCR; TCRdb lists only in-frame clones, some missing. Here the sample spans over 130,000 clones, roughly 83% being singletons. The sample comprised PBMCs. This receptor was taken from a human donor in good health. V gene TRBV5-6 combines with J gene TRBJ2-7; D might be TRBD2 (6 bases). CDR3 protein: CASSLMGGPGNEQYF. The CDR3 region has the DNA TGTGCCAGCAGCTTGATGGGGGGTCCCGGGAACGAGCAGTACTTC. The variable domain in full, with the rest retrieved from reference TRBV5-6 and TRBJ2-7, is DAGVTQSPTHLIKTRGQQVTLRCSPKSGHDTVSWYQQALGQGPQFIFQYYEEEERQRGNFPDRFSGHQFPNYSSELNVNALLLGDSALYLCASSLMGGPGNEQYFGPGTRLTVT.